This T cell receptor (beta chain) was identified during a study of shared clonotypes between healthy human individuals. Study overall: Each donor's CD8 memory used one plate, CD8 naive two, each CD4 subset three.

The germline gives CDR1 MDHEN, CDR2 SYDVKM. The CDR3 runs 17 residues. V was pared by 6 bases and J by 4 bases, with 25 bases between. This table comes from immunoSEQ multiplex PCR, and its TCRdb copy is limited to in-frame clones, with some not included. This table has 2,500,000 or so clones, around 90% appearing once. Investigators divided CD4+ cells into CD45RA+ naive and CD45RA-negative memory subsets. This clonotype was sampled from a man aged 18-30 years in good health. Some clones in this sample may be carry-over from other donors' samples. Sequencing was carried out using naive CD4+ T cells from PBMCs. As for subset: CD45RA+ positively selected. The chain recombines TRBV28 with TRBJ2-7, with TRBD2 as a possible D gene (6 bases). CDR3 amino acids: CASSRPLGTGRAYEQYF. CDR3 nucleotides: TGTGCCAGCAGCCGCCCTTTGGGGACCGGGAGAGCTTACGAGCAGTACTTC.